The sequence of this TCR beta chain was determined in a study of regulatory T cells in long-lasting Graves disease. The study's findings and limits: The study examined only peripheral blood, not thyroid tissue.

For TCR beta, libraries came from iRepertoire HTBI primers and Arm-PCR of CDR3 regions. TCRdb processed the multiplex PCR reads anew with MiXCR; each CDR3 protein has one entry. The sample consists of 400,000 or so distinct CDR3 sequences, around 24% of them appearing once. Time point noted: persistent/refractory GD, antithyroid drugs over 5 years with positive TRAb. From RNA extracted from PBMCs, the TCR library was made. There are a few counts of this clonotype. Its target is unknown. The sequenced sample was peripheral blood mononuclear cells (PBMCs), obtained when the disease was refractory, from a patient treated with antithyroid drugs. This TCR came from a female donor with Graves disease.

The CDR3 region has the DNA TGCGCCAGCAGCTCCTTCGGGCAAACGACGACTATGAACACTGAAGCTTTCTTT. Amino acid sequence: CASSSFGQTTTMNTEAFF. The gene calls are TRBV5-1 and TRBJ1-1; D uncertain. V lost 3 bases and J 0 bases, leaving 21 bases between the germline ends. The CDR3 loop spans 18 amino acids. Germline-derived CDR1 and CDR2 are SGHRS and YFSETQ.